These 5 T cell receptor beta chains were sequenced from one sample in a study of PD-1 blockade in classical Hodgkin lymphoma. Each and every patient relapsed after autologous stem cell transplantation, and patients got differing brentuximab vedotin exposure. Sequencing was performed with immunoSEQ multiplex PCR; in TCRdb, only in-frame clones are kept and a portion is missing. Among about 110,000 clones listed, approximately 90% were seen once. The source was peripheral blood mononuclear cells (PBMCs), collected before the second cycle of nivolumab. All receptors derive from a human donor with classical Hodgkin lymphoma.

The chain couples TRBV27 to TRBJ1-1; D uncertain. CDR1 is MNHEY and CDR2 is SMNVEV in the germline V gene (reference sequence). The CDR3 sequence is 13 residues long. V was pared by 2 bases and J by 11 bases, with 15 bases between. The DNA for the CDR3 is TGTGCCAGCAGTTTAGGAGGGTATACACCTGCTTTCTTT. Translation: CASSLGGYTPAFF.

The V call is TRBV2, the J call TRBJ2-1; no reliable D call. Germline V gives CDR1 SNHLY, CDR2 FYNNEI. Between the trimmed V and J ends, which lost 5 bases and 9 bases, there was a span of 14 bases. This CDR3 has 13 residues. As DNA, the CDR3 is TGTGCCAGCAGTCTAGGTCTCATCGTTGAGCAGTTCTTC. Amino acids: CASSLGLIVEQFF.

The chain links TRBV6-5 to TRBJ1-2; 7 bases are shared with TRBD1. The CDR3 contains 13 residues. Germline V lookup: CDR1 MNHEY, CDR2 SVGAGI. The junction had 5 bases not matched to a gene; V was cut back by 6 bases and J by 4 bases. The CDR3 bases are TGTGCCAGCAGGCCGACAGGGCCCTATGGCTACACCTTC. It yields the protein CASRPTGPYGYTF.

CDR3 DNA: TGCGCCAGCAGCTTGGTAGTACTAGCCGCAGATACGCAGTATTTT. It yields the protein CASSLVVLAADTQYF. The chain carries TRBV5-1 and TRBJ2-3, with D perhaps TRBD2 (6 bases). This CDR3 is 15 amino acids long. Between the trimmed V and J ends, which lost 0 bases and 4 bases, there was a span of 12 bases. Germline CDR1 and CDR2: SGHRS and YFSETQ.

The chain combines TRBV5-5 with TRBJ2-7; 9 nucleotides align to TRBD2. CDR1 is SGHKS, CDR2 YYEKEE, per germline (reference sequence). The length of the CDR3 is 15 residues. V gave up 0 bases and J gave up 7 bases; unmatched junction bases: 8. DNA for the CDR3: TGTGCCAGCAGCTTGGTGCTAGCGGGATCGGGGGAGCAGTACTTC. Translated, it gives CASSLVLAGSGEQYF.